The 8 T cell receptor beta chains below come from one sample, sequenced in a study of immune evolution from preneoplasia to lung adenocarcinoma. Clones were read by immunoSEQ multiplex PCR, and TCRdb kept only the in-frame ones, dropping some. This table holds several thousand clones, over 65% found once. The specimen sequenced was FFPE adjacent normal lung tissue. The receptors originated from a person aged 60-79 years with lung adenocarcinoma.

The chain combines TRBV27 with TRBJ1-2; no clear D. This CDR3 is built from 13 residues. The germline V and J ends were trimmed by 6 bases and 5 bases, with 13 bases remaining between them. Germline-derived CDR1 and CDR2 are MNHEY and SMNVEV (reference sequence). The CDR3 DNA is TGTGCCAGCAGCCCCACTTGGGGATATGGCTACACCTTC. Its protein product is CASSPTWGYGYTF.

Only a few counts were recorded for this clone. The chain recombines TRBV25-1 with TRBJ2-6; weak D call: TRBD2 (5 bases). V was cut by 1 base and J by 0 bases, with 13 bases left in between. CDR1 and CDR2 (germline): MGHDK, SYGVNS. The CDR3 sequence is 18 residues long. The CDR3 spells CASSELVEGSSGANVLTF. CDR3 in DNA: TGTGCCAGCAGTGAATTGGTAGAGGGAAGCTCTGGGGCCAACGTCCTGACTTTC.

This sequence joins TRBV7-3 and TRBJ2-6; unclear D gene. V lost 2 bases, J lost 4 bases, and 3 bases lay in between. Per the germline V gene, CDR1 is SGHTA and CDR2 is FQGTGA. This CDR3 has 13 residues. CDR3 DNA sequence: TGTGCCAGCAGCTTAGGAGGGGCCAACGTCCTGACTTTC. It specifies CASSLGGANVLTF.

CDR3 DNA: TGTGCCAGCAGCAGGGGGAGTCAGCCCCAGCATTTT. Protein: CASSRGSQPQHF. The chain employs TRBV28 and TRBJ1-5, with 7 positions matching TRBD1. Trimming cost V 6 bases and J 6 bases; bases outside gene matches: 2. Germline values: CDR1 MDHEN, CDR2 SYDVKM. The CDR3 has 12 residues.

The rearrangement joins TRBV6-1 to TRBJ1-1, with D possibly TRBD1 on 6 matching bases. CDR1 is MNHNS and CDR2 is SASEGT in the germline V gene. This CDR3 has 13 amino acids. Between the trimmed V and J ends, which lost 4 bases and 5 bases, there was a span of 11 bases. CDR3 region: CASSGTTGTEAFF. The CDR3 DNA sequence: TGTGCCAGCAGTGGAACAACAGGGACTGAAGCTTTCTTT.

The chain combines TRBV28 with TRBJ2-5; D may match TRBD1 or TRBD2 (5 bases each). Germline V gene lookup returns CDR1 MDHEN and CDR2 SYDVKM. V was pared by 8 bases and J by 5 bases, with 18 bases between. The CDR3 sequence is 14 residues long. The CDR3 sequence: CASGSGREGETQYF. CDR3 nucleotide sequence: TGTGCCAGCGGGAGCGGCAGGGAAGGTGAGACCCAGTACTTC. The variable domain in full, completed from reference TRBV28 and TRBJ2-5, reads DVKVTQSSRYLVKRTGEKVFLECVQDMDHENMFWYRQDPGLGLRLIYFSYDVKMKEKGDIPEGYSVSREKKERFSLILESASTNQTSMYLCASGSGREGETQYFGPGTRLLVL.

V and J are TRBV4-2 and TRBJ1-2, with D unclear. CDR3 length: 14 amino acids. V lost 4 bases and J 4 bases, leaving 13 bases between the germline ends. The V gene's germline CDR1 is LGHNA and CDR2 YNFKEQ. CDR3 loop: CASSRGEFLYGYTF. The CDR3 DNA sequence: TGTGCCAGCAGCCGCGGGGAGTTCCTCTATGGCTACACCTTC.

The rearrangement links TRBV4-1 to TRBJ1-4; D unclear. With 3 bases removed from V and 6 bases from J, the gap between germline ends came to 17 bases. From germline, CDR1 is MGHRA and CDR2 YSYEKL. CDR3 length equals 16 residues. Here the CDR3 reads CASSQSPAVSDEKLFF. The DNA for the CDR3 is TGCGCCAGCAGCCAGAGCCCGGCAGTCTCTGATGAAAAACTGTTTTTT.